This entry concerns a single TCR beta chain. Cohorts were based on clinical histories the participants reported. The entry originates in a study of blood T cell repertoires in COVID-19. Whole-study context: PBMCs, B-cell-depleted T cells, or T cells were the source of the cDNA or gDNA that made up the material.

V shed 2 bases and J shed 5 bases, with 10 bases lying between them. The CDR3 length is 13 residues. Germline assignment: CDR1 MNHEY and CDR2 SVGAGI. Original analysis: Amplifying reference gene primers gave estimates of nucleated cell counts. Measured with immunoSEQ multiplex PCR; TCRdb has only the in-frame clones, and not every one. D and trimming come from the DNA, and the V and J calls and clone size come from that table. The top ten clones hold 9.1% of a sample with under 250,000 clones, around 85% of them seen once. The source is a woman in her fifties or sixties with acute COVID-19. V is TRBV6-5 and J is TRBJ2-7; possibly TRBD2 for D (5 bases). Sequencing was carried out using PBMCs or T cells enriched from blood (not recorded which). CDR3 DNA: TGTGCCAGCAGTTACAGCGGAATTGACGAGCAGTACTTC. It yields the protein CASSYSGIDEQYF.